This T cell receptor beta chain was sequenced in a study of T cell responses to AZD1222 COVID-19 vaccine. The study, taken as a whole, reports: All repertoire sampling was performed exclusively after the peak T cell response.

As regards this clone: Its antigen is undetermined.

The CDR3 loop spans 15 amino acids. Germline lookup yields CDR1 LGHNA and CDR2 YNFKEQ. Trimming removed 0 bases from V and 8 bases from J; junction bases left unmatched: 6. The repertoire was sequenced with immunoSEQ multiplex PCR; TCRdb's copy has only in-frame clones and lacks some. The sample lists roughly 150,000 clones, more than 85% seen once, with about 1.6% in the top ten. This chain uses TRBV4-2 with TRBJ1-4; 7 nucleotides line up with TRBD1. The TCR originated in an adult who received the AZD1222 COVID-19 vaccine. Sequencing was performed on peripheral blood, taken 28 days after the second AZD1222 dose. CDR3 region: CASSQDKGAREKLFF. In nucleotides, the CDR3 is TGTGCCAGCAGCCAAGACAAGGGGGCGCGAGAAAAACTGTTTTTT.